This T cell receptor beta chain derives from a study of monozygotic twins with inflammatory bowel disease. Whole-study findings and limits: TCRbeta inverse Simpson diversity was decreased in IBD patients versus healthy co-twins.

Using the 5' RACE reads, TCRdb records one entry per CDR3 protein without DNA. This sample's table reports fewer than 450,000 distinct CDR3 sequences. The authors drew approximately 2.3 ml of blood from each donor. Details on this clonotype: Its antigen is not identified.

This CDR3 region has 15 residues. In germline, CDR1 is LGHDT, CDR2 YNNKEL (reference sequence). The source of this sequence is a human donor with ulcerative colitis or Crohn's disease, or a healthy co-twin of an affected twin (not recorded which). The sample consisted of blood. The chain recombines TRBV3-1 with TRBJ1-5. The CDR3 region is CASSQDLQRRQPQHF.